The 7 T cell receptor beta chains reported below all come from one sample, sequenced in a study of blood T cell repertoires in COVID-19. Method: immunoSEQ multiplex PCR; TCRdb's copy keeps in-frame clones and lacks some. The repertoire holds about 92,000 clones, with 87% as singletons. The sequenced sample consisted of peripheral blood. The receptors derive from a woman aged 60-70 years with COVID-19, enrolled during active disease.

This clone was counted only a few times. The J gene is TRBJ2-7, the V gene TRBV11-1, with TRBD1 identical over 8 bases. Germline lookup yields CDR1 SGHAT and CDR2 FQDESV (reference sequence). The CDR3 loop spans 15 amino acids. The junction had 8 bases not matched to a gene; V was cut back by 0 bases and J by 7 bases. The DNA of the CDR3 is TGTGCCAGCAGCTTAGCGCGGGCAGGGGGCAAGGAGCAGTACTTC. It translates to CASSLARAGGKEQYF.

This clone has just one count. The chain couples TRBV4-3 to TRBJ2-1; tentatively, D is TRBD2 (7 bases). Between the trimmed V and J ends, which lost 0 bases and 5 bases, there was a span of 14 bases. There are 16 residues in the CDR3. Per germline, CDR1 LGHNA and CDR2 YSLEER. CDR3 in amino acids: CASSQDWRGQNNEQFF. The CDR3 region has the DNA TGCGCCAGCAGCCAAGATTGGCGGGGGCAAAACAATGAGCAGTTCTTC.

V gene TRBV7-2 combines with J gene TRBJ2-3, with D possibly being TRBD2 (6 bases). Deletions cut 1 base from V and 6 bases from J, with 11 bases between. Germline V gene data show CDR1 as SGHTA and CDR2 as FQGNSA. The CDR3 totals 14 residues. CDR3: CASSLGPTSDTQYF. CDR3 nucleotides: TGTGCCAGCAGCTTAGGACCTACTAGCGATACGCAGTATTTT.

The chain is built from TRBV4-3 and TRBJ2-7; 9 bases map to TRBD2. J gave up 5 bases and V 1 base, and 6 bases lay outside the gene matches. The CDR3 runs to 15 residues. Looked up from germline, CDR1 is LGHNA and CDR2 is YSLEER. Here the CDR3 reads CASSQGLAVGDEQYF. CDR3 sequence (DNA): TGCGCCAGCAGCCAAGGACTAGCGGTTGGCGACGAGCAGTACTTC.

The V call is TRBV12-5, the J call TRBJ1-5, with 7 bases matching TRBD1. This CDR3 contains 13 residues. The junction had 11 bases not matched to a gene; V was cut back by 11 bases and J by 7 bases. CDR1 and CDR2 (germline): LGHNT, FRNRAP. The CDR3 DNA reads TGTGCTCACGGGACAGAACTTGGCCAGCCCCAGCATTTT. Amino acid sequence: CAHGTELGQPQHF.

In DNA form, the CDR3 reads TGCGCCAGCAGCGAATCGGGACAGGCCGATCAGCCCCAGCATTTT. Amino acid sequence: CASSESGQADQPQHF. V gene TRBV5-1 combines with J gene TRBJ1-5, with 8 bases fitting TRBD1. Germline-derived CDR1 and CDR2 are SGHRS and YFSETQ. The J segment lost 5 bases and the V segment lost 4 bases, leaving 8 bases of the junction unmatched. The CDR3 length is 15 residues.

J is TRBJ2-7 and V is TRBV5-1; 8 nucleotides agree with TRBD1. This CDR3 is built from 14 residues. Per germline, CDR1 SGHRS and CDR2 YFSETQ. The junction had 7 bases not matched to a gene; V was cut back by 4 bases and J by 4 bases. The CDR3: CASSPRTGRYEQYF. CDR3 DNA: TGCGCCAGCAGCCCGAGGACAGGGAGATACGAGCAGTACTTC.